The entry that follows covers one TCR beta chain sequence. Assay: immunoSEQ multiplex PCR; the TCRdb copy retains only in-frame clones and omits some. This table has roughly 200,000 clones, 80% to 95% appearing once. Germline loops: CDR1 SEHNR, CDR2 FQNEAQ (reference sequence). V trimming: 0 bases; J trimming: 7 bases; junction bases outside the gene matches: 4. The CDR3 totals 15 residues. The sample belongs to a study of blood T cell repertoires in COVID-19. Background on the study: PBMCs, B-cell-depleted T cells, or T cells provided the cDNA or gDNA that made up the material.

V usage is TRBV7-9 and J usage is TRBJ2-2, with 8 bases lining up with TRBD2. The sequencing input was peripheral blood. The clonotype originates from a man aged 50-59 years with acute or convalescent COVID-19. The CDR3 DNA is TGTGCCAGCAGCTTAGCTGGCGGGGGGTTCGGGGAGCTGTTTTTT. This sequence encodes CASSLAGGGFGELFF.